This TCR beta chain was sequenced during a study of control samples from healthy donors and cancer patients. Using immunoSEQ multiplex PCR, the repertoire was profiled, and TCRdb retains in-frame clones only, with some absent. The sample contains about 180,000 clones, around nine tenths of which appear only once. The CDR3 consists of 12 residues. The V end lost 4 bases, the J end lost 2 bases, and 6 bases lay between the germline ends. Germline-derived CDR1 and CDR2 are MNHEY and SVGEGT. The sequence derives from a man aged 30 to 45 in good health. The chain employs TRBV6-2 or TRBV6-3 and TRBJ2-7; D is unclear. Sequencing input: blood. CDR3 protein: CASSLATYEQYF. Written as DNA, the CDR3 is TGTGCCAGCAGTTTGGCCACCTACGAGCAGTACTTC.